Following are 10 T cell receptor beta chains from one sample sequenced in a study of CD8+CD57+ T cells in acquired aplastic anemia. According to the study, genomic DNA was the template for TCR beta VDJ and CDR3 profiling. Each CDR3 protein is one row after TCRdb ran MiXCR on the reads. The sample comprises 100,000 to 150,000 distinct CDR3 sequences, about 48% of which are singletons, and under 3% rests with the top ten. The sequenced sample consisted of sorted CD4+, CD8+, or CD8+CD57+ T cells (not recorded which) from PBMCs. Receptors were obtained from a human donor in good health, serving as a control.

The rearrangement links TRBV6-4 to TRBJ1-1, with 7 bases aligning to TRBD1. From germline, CDR1 is MRHNA and CDR2 SNTAGT. CDR3 length: 13 amino acids. V lost 6 bases to trimming and J lost 1 base; unmatched junction nucleotides: 2. CDR3 region: CASRGTENTEAFF. CDR3 coding DNA: TGTGCCAGCAGAGGGACAGAGAACACTGAAGCTTTCTTT.

This clonotype occurred many times. J is TRBJ2-1 and V is TRBV12-3 or TRBV12-4; D ambiguous. The CDR3 covers 12 residues. V was shortened by 5 bases and J by 16 bases, with 18 bases between the two germline ends. CDR3 in amino acids: CASSLVSGSRFF. DNA for the CDR3: TGTGCCAGCAGTCTCGTCTCGGGCTCGAGATTCTTC.

The CDR3 DNA sequence: TGTGCCATCAGGAACGGGACAGGGAACGAGCAGTACTTC. Protein: CAIRNGTGNEQYF. J is TRBJ2-7 and V is TRBV10-3; TRBD1 matches at 9 bases. CDR3 size: 13 residues. After removal of 6 bases from V and 5 bases from J, the junction contained 5 bases not matched to a gene. Per germline, CDR1 ENHRY and CDR2 SYGVKD.

This clonotype was counted at least ten times. The chain combines TRBV3-1 with TRBJ2-1; D ambiguous. Germline loops: CDR1 LGHDT, CDR2 YNNKEL (reference sequence). Trimming shortened V by 5 bases and J by 5 bases, and 4 bases separated the two germline ends. The CDR3 is made up of 11 amino acids. The CDR3 loop is CASSYNNEQFF. The DNA of the CDR3 is TGTGCCAGCAGCTACAACAATGAGCAGTTCTTC.

The V gene is TRBV19, the J gene TRBJ1-5; 8 positions match TRBD1. The V segment lost 5 bases and the J segment 6 bases; nucleotides outside the gene matches: 3. The CDR3 length is 13 residues. Germline V gene data show CDR1 as LNHDA and CDR2 as SQIVND (reference sequence). CDR3 in amino acids: CASSWDRSQPQHF. CDR3 in DNA: TGTGCCAGTAGTTGGGACAGGAGTCAGCCCCAGCATTTT.

This clonotype was detected a few times. The chain uses TRBV7-9 and TRBJ2-7; the D call may be TRBD1 or TRBD2 (5 bases each). The CDR3 has 12 residues. Trimming removed 1 base at V and 5 bases at J, with 6 bases between. Germline V CDR1 and CDR2: SEHNR, FQNEAQ (reference sequence). The CDR3: CASSLGGDEQYF. The CDR3 DNA is TGTGCCAGCAGCTTAGGAGGGGACGAGCAGTACTTC.

The V and J genes are TRBV19 and TRBJ2-3; 8 nucleotides line up with TRBD2. The trim removed 3 bases at V and 3 bases at J, leaving 11 bases unmatched. The CDR3 contains 17 residues. Germline V CDR1 and CDR2: LNHDA, SQIVND (reference sequence). The CDR3 reads CASSMFPAGAVTDTQYF. DNA for the CDR3: TGTGCCAGTAGTATGTTCCCAGCGGGGGCGGTGACAGATACGCAGTATTTT. Drawing the rest from reference TRBV19 and TRBJ2-3, the complete variable domain is DGGITQSPKYLFRKEGQNVTLSCEQNLNHDAMYWYRQDPGQGLRLIYYSQIVNDFQKGDIAEGYSVSREKKESFPLTVTSAQKNPTAFYLCASSMFPAGAVTDTQYFGPGTRLTVL.

The V gene is TRBV6-4, the J gene TRBJ1-1, with 7 bases matching TRBD1. CDR1 and CDR2 (germline): MRHNA, SNTAGT. This CDR3 region has 13 residues. V was pared by 6 bases and J by 5 bases, with 6 bases of the junction left unmatched. This CDR3 reads CASSPGQRTEAFF. The CDR3 region has the DNA TGTGCCAGCAGCCCGGGACAGAGGACTGAAGCTTTCTTT.

The gene calls are TRBV29-1 and TRBJ1-1, with TRBD1 matching over 9 bases. Trimming took 0 bases from V and 7 from J; bases not matched to a gene: 9. The CDR3 contains 15 residues. CDR1 is SQVTM, CDR2 ANQGSEA, per germline. CDR3 bases: TGCAGCGTTGAAGATTGGGACAGGGTAGTTGGTGAAGCTTTCTTT. Residues: CSVEDWDRVVGEAFF.

The chain is built from TRBV9 and TRBJ1-2; 8 bases are a match to TRBD1. The germline CDR1 and CDR2 sequences are SGDLS and YYNGEE. This CDR3 region has 17 residues. The V gene end was trimmed by 4 bases and the J gene end by 0 bases; junction bases not matched to a gene: 11. CDR3 sequence (DNA): TGTGCCAGCAGCCCACAGGGGGGGACAGGAGCTAACTATGGCTACACCTTC. It encodes CASSPQGGTGANYGYTF.